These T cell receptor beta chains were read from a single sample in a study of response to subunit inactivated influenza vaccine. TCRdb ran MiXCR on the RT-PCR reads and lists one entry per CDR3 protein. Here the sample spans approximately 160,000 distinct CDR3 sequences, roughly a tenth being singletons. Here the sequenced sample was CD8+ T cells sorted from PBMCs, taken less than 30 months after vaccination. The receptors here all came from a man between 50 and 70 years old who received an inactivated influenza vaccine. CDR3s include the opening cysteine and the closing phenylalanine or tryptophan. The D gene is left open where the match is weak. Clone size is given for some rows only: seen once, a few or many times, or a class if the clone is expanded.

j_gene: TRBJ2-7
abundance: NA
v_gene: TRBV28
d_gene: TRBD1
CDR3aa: CASSPPGQGTYEQYF
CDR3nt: TGTGCCAGCAGCCCCCCGGGACAGGGGACCTACGAGCAGTACTTC

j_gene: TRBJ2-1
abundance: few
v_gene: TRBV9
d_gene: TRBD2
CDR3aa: CASSTRTSGRVAYNEQFF
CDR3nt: TGTGCCAGCAGCACTAGGACTAGCGGGAGGGTAGCCTACAATGAGCAGTTCTTC

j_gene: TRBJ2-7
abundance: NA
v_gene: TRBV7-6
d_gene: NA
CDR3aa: CASRPSTGYYEQYF
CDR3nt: TGTGCCAGCAGGCCTTCGACTGGGTACTACGAGCAGTACTTC

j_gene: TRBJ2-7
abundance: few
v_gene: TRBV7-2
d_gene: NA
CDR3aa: CASSLDPGVVYEQYF
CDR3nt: TGTGCCAGCAGCTTAGACCCGGGAGTGGTCTACGAGCAGTACTTC

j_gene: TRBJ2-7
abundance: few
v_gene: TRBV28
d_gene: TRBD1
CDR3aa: CASGETGINEQYF
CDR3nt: TGTGCCAGCGGGGAGACAGGGATTAACGAGCAGTACTTC

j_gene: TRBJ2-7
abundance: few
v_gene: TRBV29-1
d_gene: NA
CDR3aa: CSVGAGDGFYEQYF
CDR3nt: TGCAGCGTTGGGGCCGGTGACGGTTTTTACGAGCAGTACTTC

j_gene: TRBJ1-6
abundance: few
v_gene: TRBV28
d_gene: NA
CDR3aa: CASDRSPNSPLHF
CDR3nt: TGTGCCAGTGATAGATCGCCGAATTCACCCCTCCACTTT

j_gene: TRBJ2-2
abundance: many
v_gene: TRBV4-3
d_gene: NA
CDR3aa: CASSQDSTTGELFF
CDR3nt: TGCGCCAGCAGCCAAGATTCGACGACCGGGGAGCTGTTTTTT

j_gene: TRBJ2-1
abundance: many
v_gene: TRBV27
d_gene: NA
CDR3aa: CASRPGTYYNEQFF
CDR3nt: TGTGCCAGCCGCCCCGGGACTTACTACAATGAGCAGTTCTTC

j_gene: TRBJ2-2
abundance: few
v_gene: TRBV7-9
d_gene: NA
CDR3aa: CASQTANTGELFF
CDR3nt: TGTGCCAGCCAAACGGCAAACACCGGGGAGCTGTTTTTT

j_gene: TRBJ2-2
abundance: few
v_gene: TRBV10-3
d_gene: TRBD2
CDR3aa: CAISLYGTSGGLSTGELFF
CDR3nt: TGTGCCATCAGTTTATACGGGACTAGCGGGGGTTTGAGCACCGGGGAGCTGTTTTTT

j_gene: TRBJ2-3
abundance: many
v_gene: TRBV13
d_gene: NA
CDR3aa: CASSLWQPRPAMGRTDTQYF
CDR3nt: TGTGCCAGCAGCTTATGGCAGCCAAGGCCTGCCATGGGGCGCACAGATACGCAGTATTTT

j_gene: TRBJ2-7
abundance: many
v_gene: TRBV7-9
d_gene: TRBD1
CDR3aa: CASSPDREETYEQYF
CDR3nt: TGTGCCAGCAGCCCAGACAGGGAAGAGACCTACGAGCAGTACTTC

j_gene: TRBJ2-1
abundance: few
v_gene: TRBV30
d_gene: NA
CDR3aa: CAWSDSNEQFF
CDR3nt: TGTGCCTGGAGCGACTCCAATGAGCAGTTCTTC

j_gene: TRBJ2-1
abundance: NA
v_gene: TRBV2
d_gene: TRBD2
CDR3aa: CANSNGRVEQFF
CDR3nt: TGTGCCAATTCGAACGGGAGGGTTGAGCAGTTCTTC

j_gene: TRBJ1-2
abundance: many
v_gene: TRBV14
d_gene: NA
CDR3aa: CASSQVGGYGYTF
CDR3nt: TGTGCCAGCAGCCAAGTTGGCGGCTATGGCTACACCTTC

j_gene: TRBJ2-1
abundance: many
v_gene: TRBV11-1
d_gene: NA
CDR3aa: CASGTYNEQFF
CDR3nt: TGTGCCAGCGGGACCTACAATGAGCAGTTCTTC

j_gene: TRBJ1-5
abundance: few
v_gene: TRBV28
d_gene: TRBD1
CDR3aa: CASSFGQGLNQPQHF
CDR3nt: TGTGCCAGCAGTTTTGGACAGGGGCTGAATCAGCCCCAGCATTTT

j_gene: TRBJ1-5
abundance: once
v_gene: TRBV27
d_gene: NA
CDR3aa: CASSIKGVHQPQHF
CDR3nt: TGTGCCAGCAGTATCAAAGGGGTTCATCAGCCCCAGCATTTT

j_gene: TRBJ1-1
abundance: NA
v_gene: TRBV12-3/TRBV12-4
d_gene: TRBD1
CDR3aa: CASRKGQGNTEAFF
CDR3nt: TGTGCCAGCAGAAAAGGACAGGGGAACACTGAAGCTTTCTTT

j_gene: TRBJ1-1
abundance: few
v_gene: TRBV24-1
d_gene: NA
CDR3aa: CATSEVAEAFF
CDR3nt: TGTGCCACCAGTGAAGTCGCTGAAGCTTTCTTT

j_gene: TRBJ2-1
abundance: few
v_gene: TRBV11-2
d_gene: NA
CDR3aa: CASSFSPALYNEQFF
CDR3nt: TGTGCCAGCAGTTTTAGCCCCGCTCTCTACAATGAGCAGTTCTTC

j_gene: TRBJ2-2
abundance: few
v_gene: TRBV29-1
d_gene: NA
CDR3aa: CSVEGTENTGELFF
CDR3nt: TGCAGCGTTGAAGGGACAGAAAACACCGGGGAGCTGTTTTTT

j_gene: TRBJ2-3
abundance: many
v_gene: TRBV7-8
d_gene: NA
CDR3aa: CASSYSDTQYF
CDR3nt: TGTGCCAGCAGCTACTCAGATACGCAGTATTTT

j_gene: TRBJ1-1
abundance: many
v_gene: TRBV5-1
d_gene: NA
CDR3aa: CASSPGGPNTEAFF
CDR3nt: TGCGCCAGCAGCCCCGGGGGCCCGAACACTGAAGCTTTCTTT

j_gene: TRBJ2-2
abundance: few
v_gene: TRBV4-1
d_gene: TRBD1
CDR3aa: CASSQRQGGAGELFF
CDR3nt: TGCGCCAGCAGCCAGCGACAGGGGGGGGCCGGGGAGCTGTTTTTT

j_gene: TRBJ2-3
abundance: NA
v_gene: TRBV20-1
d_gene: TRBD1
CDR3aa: CSAPGQGTTDTQYF
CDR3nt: TGCAGTGCCCCCGGACAGGGGACGACAGATACGCAGTATTTT

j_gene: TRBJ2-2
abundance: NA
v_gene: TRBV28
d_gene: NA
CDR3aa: CASSSSGITGELFF
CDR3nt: TGTGCCAGCAGTTCCTCTGGGATCACCGGGGAGCTGTTTTTT

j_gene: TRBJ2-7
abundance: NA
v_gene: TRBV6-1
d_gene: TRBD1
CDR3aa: CASGRGQASYEQYF
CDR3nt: TGTGCCAGCGGAAGGGGACAGGCTTCCTACGAGCAGTACTTC

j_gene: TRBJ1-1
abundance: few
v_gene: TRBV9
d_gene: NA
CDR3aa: CASSGSGTEAFF
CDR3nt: TGTGCCAGCAGCGGTTCAGGGACTGAAGCTTTCTTT

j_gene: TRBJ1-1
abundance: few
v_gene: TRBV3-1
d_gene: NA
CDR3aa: CASSQEGRGLTEAFF
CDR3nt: TGTGCCAGCAGCCAAGAAGGCAGGGGATTGACTGAAGCTTTCTTT

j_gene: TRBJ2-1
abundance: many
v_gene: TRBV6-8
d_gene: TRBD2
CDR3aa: CASSAGTSAYNEQFF
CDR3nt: TGTGCCAGCAGTGCCGGGACTAGCGCGTACAATGAGCAGTTCTTC

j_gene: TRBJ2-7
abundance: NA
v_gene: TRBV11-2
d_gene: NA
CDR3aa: CASSPPAGGEQYF
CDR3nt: TGTGCCAGCAGCCCGCCCGCTGGTGGCGAGCAGTACTTC

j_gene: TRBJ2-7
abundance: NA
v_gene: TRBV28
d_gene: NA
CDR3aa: CASSLDPSSYEQYF
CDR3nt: TGTGCCAGCAGTTTAGACCCTAGCTCCTACGAGCAGTACTTC

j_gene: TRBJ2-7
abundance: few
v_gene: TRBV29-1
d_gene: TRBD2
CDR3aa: CSVETRASGSGEQYF
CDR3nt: TGCAGCGTTGAAACGAGGGCTAGCGGGAGTGGCGAGCAGTACTTC

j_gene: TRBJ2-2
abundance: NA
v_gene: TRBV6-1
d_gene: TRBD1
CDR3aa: CASRGTGVFLPGELFF
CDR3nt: TGTGCCAGCAGGGGCACAGGGGTCTTTTTGCCCGGGGAGCTGTTTTTT

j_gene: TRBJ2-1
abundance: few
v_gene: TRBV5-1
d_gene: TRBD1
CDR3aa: CASSLAQGAFSNEQFF
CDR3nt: TGCGCCAGCAGCTTGGCACAGGGGGCGTTTAGTAATGAGCAGTTCTTC

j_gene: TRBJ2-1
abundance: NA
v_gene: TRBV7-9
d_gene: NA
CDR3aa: CASSLPGWNEQFF
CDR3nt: TGTGCCAGCAGCTTACCCGGCTGGAATGAGCAGTTCTTC

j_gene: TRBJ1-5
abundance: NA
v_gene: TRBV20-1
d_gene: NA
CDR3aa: CSARAGAISWSNQPQHF
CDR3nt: TGCAGTGCTAGAGCAGGGGCCATATCCTGGAGCAATCAGCCCCAGCATTTT

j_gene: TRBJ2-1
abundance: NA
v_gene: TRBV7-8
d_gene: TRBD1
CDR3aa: CASSLLGTGGAYEQFF
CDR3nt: TGTGCCAGCAGCTTACTTGGGACAGGGGGCGCGTATGAGCAGTTCTTC

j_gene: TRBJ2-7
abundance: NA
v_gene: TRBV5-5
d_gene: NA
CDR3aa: CASSFGLIVDEQYF
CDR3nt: TGTGCCAGCAGCTTCGGACTGATCGTAGACGAGCAGTACTTC

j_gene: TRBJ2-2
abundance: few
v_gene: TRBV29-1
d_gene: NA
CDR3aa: CSVDPGKTNTGELFF
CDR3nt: TGCAGCGTTGATCCGGGGAAGACGAACACCGGGGAGCTGTTTTTT

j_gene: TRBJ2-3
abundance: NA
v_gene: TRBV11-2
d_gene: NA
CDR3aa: CASSPRGAFIVDTQYF
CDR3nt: TGTGCCAGCAGCCCTAGGGGGGCCTTTATTGTAGATACGCAGTATTTT

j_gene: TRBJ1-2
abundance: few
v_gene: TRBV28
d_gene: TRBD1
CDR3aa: CATEPTGSNYGYTF
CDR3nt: TGTGCCACCGAACCGACAGGGTCTAACTATGGCTACACCTTC

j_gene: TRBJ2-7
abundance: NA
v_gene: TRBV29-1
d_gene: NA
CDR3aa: CSVDLGRGYEQYF
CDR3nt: TGCAGCGTTGATTTGGGACGCGGATACGAGCAGTACTTC

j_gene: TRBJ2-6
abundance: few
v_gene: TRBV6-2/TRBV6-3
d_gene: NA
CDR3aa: CASSYPYLQMVDVLTF
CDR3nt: TGTGCCAGCAGTTACCCCTATCTGCAAATGGTGGACGTCCTGACTTTC